Shown below are 29 T cell receptor beta chains from a single sample sequenced in a study of T cell responses to AZD1222 COVID-19 vaccine. Libraries were prepared by immunoSEQ multiplex PCR; TCRdb keeps only in-frame clonotypes and omits some of them. Counted here are 200,000 to 250,000 clones, just over 90% occurring once; the ten biggest clones make up roughly 1%. The sequences come from peripheral blood, collected on day 0 of MenACWY control vaccination. The receptors were sampled from an adult in good health.

The chain has TRBV19 and TRBJ1-2, with TRBD1 identical over 8 bases. CDR1 LNHDA and CDR2 SQIVND come from the germline V gene (reference sequence). The ends lost 4 bases at V and 4 bases at J; junction bases unmatched: 11. The CDR3 contains 16 residues. CDR3 amino acids: CASSTWGRGRTYGYTF. Written as DNA, the CDR3 is TGTGCCAGTAGTACCTGGGGCAGGGGGCGTACCTATGGCTACACCTTC.

The V gene is TRBV2, the J gene TRBJ1-5; possibly TRBD1 for D (5 bases). CDR3 length: 15 residues. Germline CDR1 is SNHLY and CDR2 is FYNNEI. The germline V and J ends were trimmed by 6 bases and 0 bases, with 12 bases remaining between them. CDR3 nucleotides: TGTGCCAGCAGCCTTGGGACGCTTAGCAATCAGCCCCAGCATTTT. Amino acids: CASSLGTLSNQPQHF. Full variable domain (rest looked up from reference TRBV2 and TRBJ1-5): EPEVTQTPSHQVTQMGQEVILRCVPISNHLYFYWYRQILGQKVEFLVSFYNNEISEKSEIFDDQFSVERPDGSNFTLKIRSTKLEDSAMYFCASSLGTLSNQPQHFGDGTRLSIL.

The chain combines TRBV5-1 with TRBJ1-2; D is unresolved. V was cut by 0 bases and J by 4 bases, with 7 bases left in between. Germline V lookup: CDR1 SGHRS, CDR2 YFSETQ. There are 13 residues in the CDR3. The CDR3 loop reads CASSLAQVYGYTF. CDR3 bases: TGCGCCAGCAGCTTGGCCCAGGTCTATGGCTACACCTTC.

V gene TRBV5-1 combines with J gene TRBJ2-7, with D tentatively TRBD1 (6 bases). The CDR3 covers 14 residues. Deletions cut 6 bases from V and 3 bases from J, with 16 bases between. Germline-derived CDR1 and CDR2 are SGHRS and YFSETQ. The CDR3: CASNRDTSDYEQYF. The CDR3 nucleotides are TGCGCCAGCAACCGGGACACCTCCGACTACGAGCAGTACTTC.

The rearrangement joins TRBV6-1 to TRBJ1-2, with D unclear. Trimming removed 0 bases at V and 4 bases at J, with 6 bases between. The germline gives CDR1 MNHNS, CDR2 SASEGT. The CDR3 contains 13 residues. CDR3 in DNA: TGTGCCAGCAGTGAAGCCCCGGGCTATGGCTACACCTTC. This codes for CASSEAPGYGYTF.

The chain recombines TRBV19 with TRBJ1-2; TRBD1 aligns across 8 bases. The J segment lost 4 bases and the V segment lost 6 bases, leaving 10 bases of the junction unmatched. Germline V lookup: CDR1 LNHDA, CDR2 SQIVND (reference sequence). This CDR3 has 15 residues. The DNA for the CDR3 is TGTGCCAGTAGCCGCGGACAGGGAAGAACCTATGGCTACACCTTC. Translated, it gives CASSRGQGRTYGYTF.

The chain employs TRBV6-5 and TRBJ1-1, with a weak D call TRBD1 (5 bases). Germline CDR1 is MNHEY and CDR2 is SVGAGI. Trimming removed 5 bases at V and 7 bases at J, with 17 bases between. This CDR3 is 14 amino acids long. The CDR3 DNA sequence: TGTGCCAGCAGTAGGATAGGGGTCGGGGGTGAAGCTTTCTTT. Encoded protein: CASSRIGVGGEAFF.

This chain links TRBV29-1 with TRBJ2-2, with D uncertain. V was clipped by 3 bases and J by 3 bases, with 11 bases between them. Per germline, CDR1 SQVTM and CDR2 ANQGSEA. The CDR3 extends over 14 amino acids. In DNA form, the CDR3 reads TGCAGCGTTGAGGTCAGGCGCTACACCGGGGAGCTGTTTTTT. Translation gives CSVEVRRYTGELFF.

The J gene is TRBJ1-6, the V gene TRBV4-2, with 7 bases lining up with TRBD1. CDR1 LGHNA and CDR2 YNFKEQ come from the germline V gene. Germline trimming cut 0 bases from V and 2 bases from J; bases unmatched to any gene: 4. The CDR3 sequence is 17 residues long. This CDR3 is CASSQEAGTAYNSPLHF. The CDR3 region has the DNA TGTGCCAGCAGCCAAGAAGCTGGGACAGCCTATAATTCACCCCTCCACTTT.

V and J are TRBV5-1 and TRBJ2-2; the D gene is possibly TRBD2 (5 bases). V was clipped by 1 base and J by 0 bases, with 10 bases between them. Per germline, CDR1 SGHRS and CDR2 YFSETQ. The CDR3 is 16 residues long. The CDR3 DNA follows: TGCGCCAGCAGCTTGCTGCCGGGGACGAACACCGGGGAGCTGTTTTTT. This codes for CASSLLPGTNTGELFF. Full variable domain (outside the CDR3, taken from reference TRBV5-1 and TRBJ2-2): KAGVTQTPRYLIKTRGQQVTLSCSPISGHRSVSWYQQTPGQGLQFLFEYFSETQRNKGNFPGRFSGRQFSNSRSEMNVSTLELGDSALYLCASSLLPGTNTGELFFGEGSRLTVL.

V gene TRBV19 combines with J gene TRBJ1-4, with D tentatively TRBD1 (6 bases). The V and J ends lost 9 bases and 7 bases respectively, with 18 bases between them. Germline values: CDR1 LNHDA, CDR2 SQIVND (reference sequence). The CDR3 extends over 14 amino acids. Here the CDR3 reads CASLDGGHSEKLFF. DNA of the CDR3: TGTGCCAGCCTGGATGGGGGGCATAGTGAAAAACTGTTTTTT.

The gene calls are TRBV2 and TRBJ1-6, with D tentatively TRBD1 (5 bases). V was cut by 5 bases and J by 5 bases, with 13 bases left in between. The CDR3 contains 15 residues. CDR1 and CDR2 from the germline V gene are SNHLY and FYNNEI. The CDR3 DNA reads TGTGCCAGCAGTACTGCCGGGGGAAATAATTCACCCCTCCACTTT. It encodes CASSTAGGNNSPLHF.

The CDR3, as DNA: TGTGCCAGCAGCGGGTCACAGGGGGCGTTTGGAAACACCATATATTTT. Its protein is CASSGSQGAFGNTIYF. V and J are TRBV9 and TRBJ1-3; 9 bases agree with TRBD1. The CDR3 spans 16 residues. V was clipped by 3 bases and J by 3 bases; unmatched bases: 7. CDR1 is SGDLS, CDR2 YYNGEE, per germline.

The chain has TRBV6-1 and TRBJ2-7, with 8 bases that match TRBD1. V trimming: 2 bases; J trimming: 4 bases; junction bases outside the gene matches: 10. Looked up from germline, CDR1 is MNHNS and CDR2 is SASEGT. This CDR3 region has 16 residues. CDR3 protein: CASSENRGSLGYEQYF. The CDR3 DNA is TGTGCCAGCAGTGAAAACAGGGGGTCGCTTGGTTACGAGCAGTACTTC.

The rearrangement joins TRBV28 to TRBJ1-2, with 9 bases aligning to TRBD1. CDR3 length: 16 amino acids. Germline loops: CDR1 MDHEN, CDR2 SYDVKM. V lost 3 bases to trimming and J lost 3 bases; unmatched junction nucleotides: 8. The CDR3 DNA follows: TGTGCCAGCAGTTTGGGGGGACAGGGTAGGGACTATGGCTACACCTTC. Translating it yields CASSLGGQGRDYGYTF.

The V call is TRBV6-5, the J call TRBJ1-5; D gene unclear. CDR1 is MNHEY and CDR2 is SVGAGI in the germline V gene. The ends were cut back, 6 bases at V and 6 bases at J, with 12 bases in the middle. This CDR3 comprises 13 residues. DNA of the CDR3: TGTGCCAGCAGGGACTGGGATGGTCAGCCCCAGCATTTT. Translated: CASRDWDGQPQHF.

This clone was detected only once. The rearrangement uses TRBV5-1 and TRBJ2-2, with D maybe TRBD2 (5 bases). Trimming cost V 1 base and J 2 bases, with 9 bases left between them. The CDR3 contains 15 residues. Germline CDR1 and CDR2: SGHRS and YFSETQ. Here the CDR3 reads CASSLYGENTGELFF. The CDR3 DNA reads as TGCGCCAGCAGCTTGTACGGGGAAAACACCGGGGAGCTGTTTTTT.

The chain combines TRBV5-1 with TRBJ2-7; 7 bases align to TRBD1. The germline V gene has CDR1 SGHRS and CDR2 YFSETQ. Germline trimming cut 0 bases from V and 4 bases from J; bases unmatched to any gene: 7. The CDR3 extends over 15 amino acids. CDR3 coding DNA: TGCGCCAGCAGCTTGGCCAGTGGACAGGTTTACGAGCAGTACTTC. It yields the protein CASSLASGQVYEQYF.

CDR3 nucleotides: TGTGCCACCAGTGATTCGAGGGGTAAAGGAGGCTACACCTTC. It specifies CATSDSRGKGGYTF. The chain carries TRBV24-1 and TRBJ1-2; the D gene is possibly TRBD1 (5 bases). The CDR3 is 14 amino acids. Trimming removed 2 bases from V and 8 bases from J, with 14 bases in between. The V gene's germline CDR1 is KGHDR and CDR2 SFDVKD.

The chain recombines TRBV6-1 with TRBJ2-5, with 10 positions matching TRBD2. The junction had 7 bases not matched to a gene; V was cut back by 1 base and J by 5 bases. Germline-derived CDR1 and CDR2 are MNHNS and SASEGT. This CDR3 is 16 amino acids long. In DNA form, the CDR3 reads TGTGCCAGCAGTGAAGGGGCCCTAGCGGGGGTCGAGACCCAGTACTTC. Translation gives CASSEGALAGVETQYF.

J is TRBJ1-5 and V is TRBV9; 8 bases are shared with TRBD1. Trimming cost V 2 bases and J 7 bases; bases outside gene matches: 8. Germline values: CDR1 SGDLS, CDR2 YYNGEE. The CDR3 extends over 15 amino acids. The CDR3 DNA sequence: TGTGCCAGCAGCGTGGGGGGACAGGTTGGCCAGCCCCAGCATTTT. This encodes CASSVGGQVGQPQHF.

The chain combines TRBV7-6 with TRBJ2-7, with TRBD1 as a possible D gene (6 bases). V was pared by 1 base and J by 5 bases, with 21 bases between. From germline, CDR1 is SGHVS and CDR2 FNYEAQ. CDR3 size: 17 residues. DNA of the CDR3: TGTGCCAGCAGCTTAGAGGCCCCCCTAGTGCAGGGGAACGAGCAGTACTTC. Translation: CASSLEAPLVQGNEQYF.

The rearrangement joins TRBV7-9 to TRBJ2-1; D is possibly TRBD1 (5 bases). The CDR3 is 14 amino acids. Trimming removed 5 bases at V and 6 bases at J, with 14 bases between. CDR1 and CDR2 (germline): SEHNR, FQNEAQ (reference sequence). The CDR3 coding sequence is TGTGCCAGCAGCCAAACAGGATCAGGCAATGAGCAGTTCTTC. Its protein is CASSQTGSGNEQFF.

The gene calls are TRBV2 and TRBJ2-7; 9 nucleotides line up with TRBD2. CDR3 length: 13 amino acids. Trimming at V came to 8 bases and at J to 0 bases, leaving 2 bases not matched to a gene. In germline, CDR1 is SNHLY, CDR2 FYNNEI. The CDR3 coding sequence is TGTGCCAGCTCTAGCGGGGACTCCTACGAGCAGTACTTC. It yields the protein CASSSGDSYEQYF.

This clone was seen only once. The chain recombines TRBV2 with TRBJ1-4, with D possibly TRBD1 on 6 matching bases. CDR1 is SNHLY, CDR2 FYNNEI, per germline. CDR3 length equals 16 residues. V was pared by 8 bases and J by 0 bases, with 16 bases between. The CDR3 is CASGRQVDATNEKLFF. Here the CDR3 DNA reads TGTGCCAGCGGGCGACAGGTCGACGCAACTAATGAAAAACTGTTTTTT.

The rearrangement links TRBV6-5 to TRBJ1-2; D call uncertain. Trimming took 5 bases from V and 8 from J, leaving 21 bases between them. Germline values: CDR1 MNHEY, CDR2 SVGAGI. The CDR3 sequence is 15 residues long. The CDR3 here is CASSHGMLGGSGYTF. Here the CDR3 DNA reads TGTGCCAGCAGTCACGGGATGTTAGGAGGGAGCGGCTACACCTTC.

The CDR3 sequence: CASSLERIQETQYF. DNA for the CDR3: TGTGCCAGCAGCTTAGAGCGCATACAAGAGACCCAGTACTTC. The chain is built from TRBV7-9 and TRBJ2-5; D gene unclear. The length of the CDR3 is 14 residues. Trimming shortened V by 1 base and J by 2 bases, and 8 bases separated the two germline ends. CDR1 and CDR2 from the germline V gene are SEHNR and FQNEAQ (reference sequence).

The chain carries TRBV5-5 and TRBJ1-6, with 9 bases fitting TRBD1. Germline CDR1 and CDR2: SGHKS and YYEKEE (reference sequence). The J segment lost 0 bases and the V segment lost 4 bases, leaving 11 bases of the junction unmatched. This CDR3 has 19 amino acids. CDR3 sequence: CASSPAGQGSSSYNSPLHF. CDR3 DNA sequence: TGTGCCAGCAGCCCAGCGGGACAGGGCTCCAGCTCCTATAATTCACCCCTCCACTTT.

This clone was seen only a few times. V and J are TRBV4-1 and TRBJ2-7; a possible D gene is TRBD2 (6 bases). Trimming stripped 1 base from V and 0 bases from J, with 13 bases between. Germline V gene lookup returns CDR1 MGHRA and CDR2 YSYEKL. CDR3 length: 16 residues. The chain's CDR3 is CASSQGRGTFSYEQYF. For the CDR3, the DNA is TGCGCCAGCAGCCAAGGACGGGGGACTTTCTCCTACGAGCAGTACTTC.